This entry lists 32 T cell receptor beta chains sequenced from one sample in a study of identical twins. Each CDR3 protein gets one entry after TCRdb re-called the 5' RACE reads with MiXCR. Here the sample spans around 220,000 distinct CDR3 sequences, around 15% being singletons. Source material: memory (CD45RO+) T cells sorted from blood. These receptors all come from a woman under 30 in good health.

In its sample, this clonotype was seen many times. The V and J genes are TRBV18 and TRBJ2-5, with TRBD2 as a possible D gene (6 bases). CDR3 length equals 14 residues. Trimming pared 3 bases from V and 1 base from J, leaving 9 bases between. Germline CDR1 reads KGHSH; CDR2 reads LQKENI. CDR3 nucleotide sequence: TGTGCCAGCTCACCGGACGGGAGCCAAGAGACCCAGTACTTC. Amino acid sequence: CASSPDGSQETQYF.

V usage is TRBV11-3 and J usage is TRBJ2-4; TRBD2 agrees at 8 bases. In germline, CDR1 is SGHNT, CDR2 YENEEA. This CDR3 has 16 amino acids. V lost 5 bases to trimming and J lost 8 bases; unmatched junction nucleotides: 14. The CDR3 sequence: CASSPWGEAGEDIQYF. The CDR3 DNA sequence: TGTGCCAGCAGCCCATGGGGTGAAGCGGGGGAGGACATTCAGTACTTC.

This sequence joins TRBV7-2 and TRBJ2-3; the D call may be TRBD1 or TRBD2 (5 bases each). From germline, CDR1 is SGHTA and CDR2 FQGNSA. This CDR3 contains 14 residues. The V end was cut by 3 bases, the J end by 2 bases, with 9 bases between. The CDR3 region is CASSLVGATDTQYF. The CDR3 DNA is TGTGCCAGCAGCTTGGTCGGGGCCACAGATACGCAGTATTTT. Full variable domain (outside the CDR3, taken from reference TRBV7-2 and TRBJ2-3): GAGVSQSPSNKVTEKGKDVELRCDPISGHTALYWYRQSLGQGLEFLIYFQGNSAPDKSGLPSDRFSAERTGGSVSTLTIQRTQQEDSAVYLCASSLVGATDTQYFGPGTRLTVL.

This clonotype was recorded many times. The chain links TRBV27 to TRBJ2-7, with 7 bases identical to TRBD1. The V gene end was trimmed by 3 bases and the J gene end by 4 bases; junction bases not matched to a gene: 6. Per germline, CDR1 MNHEY and CDR2 SMNVEV (reference sequence). The CDR3 runs 14 residues. This CDR3 is CASSFATGLYEQYF. CDR3 DNA: TGTGCCAGCAGTTTTGCGACAGGGCTGTACGAGCAGTACTTC.

This clonotype has at least ten counts. This chain uses TRBV7-2 with TRBJ2-7, with D hard to call. From germline, CDR1 is SGHTA and CDR2 FQGNSA. V dropped 7 bases and J dropped 5 bases, with 12 bases sitting between them. CDR3 length: 12 amino acids. CDR3 in DNA: TGTGCCAGCACTCTGAGGTCCCACGAGCAGTACTTC. It translates to CASTLRSHEQYF.

This clonotype was observed many times. This sequence joins TRBV11-1 and TRBJ1-1; D is unresolved. Germline CDR1 SGHAT, CDR2 FQDESV (reference sequence). Trimming left V 5 bases short and J 0 bases short, with 22 bases between. The CDR3 contains 18 residues. CDR3 in amino acids: CASSQSPDVGRLNTEAFF. The CDR3 DNA follows: TGTGCCAGCAGCCAGAGCCCCGACGTTGGACGGTTGAACACTGAAGCTTTCTTT.

The gene calls are TRBV7-6 and TRBJ1-1; D is possibly TRBD1 (6 bases). The CDR3 has 16 amino acids. The V end was cut by 0 bases, the J end by 1 base, with 12 bases between. Germline V CDR1 and CDR2: SGHVS, FNYEAQ. For the CDR3, the DNA is TGTGCCAGCAGCTTAGCGTTGGGGGCCGGGAACACTGAAGCTTTCTTT. Translated, it gives CASSLALGAGNTEAFF. The full variable domain, rest sourced from reference TRBV7-6 and TRBJ1-1, is GAGVSQSPRYKVTKRGQDVALRCDPISGHVSLYWYRQALGQGPEFLTYFNYEAQQDKSGLPNDRFSAERPEGSISTLTIQRTEQRDSAMYRCASSLALGAGNTEAFFGQGTRLTVV.

This clonotype has only a few counts. The CDR3 protein is CASSLDGGRGIQYF. CDR3 nucleotide sequence: TGTGCCAGCAGCTTAGATGGGGGACGGGGCATTCAGTACTTC. The chain recombines TRBV7-2 with TRBJ2-4; D may be TRBD1 or TRBD2 (5 bases each). Germline CDR1 reads SGHTA; CDR2 reads FQGNSA. Trimming took off 1 base at V and 9 bases at J, with 13 bases between the two ends. The CDR3 has 14 amino acids.

V usage is TRBV12-3 or TRBV12-4 and J usage is TRBJ1-2; TRBD1 agrees at 7 bases. The CDR3 consists of 14 residues. The V gene end was trimmed by 6 bases and the J gene end by 4 bases; junction bases not matched to a gene: 8. This chain's CDR3 is CASSPDRFSYGYTF. CDR3 DNA sequence: TGTGCCAGCAGCCCGGACAGGTTCAGCTATGGCTACACCTTC.

The gene calls are TRBV12-3 or TRBV12-4 and TRBJ2-3; 15 nucleotides agree with TRBD2. This CDR3 region has 18 residues. V gave up 4 bases and J gave up 0 bases; unmatched junction bases: 5. This chain's CDR3 is CASSSGLAGGPSTDTQYF. The DNA for the CDR3 is TGTGCCAGCAGTTCTGGACTAGCGGGAGGGCCTAGCACAGATACGCAGTATTTT.

This chain links TRBV7-9 with TRBJ2-1; TRBD1 agrees at 10 bases. Germline V gene data show CDR1 as SEHNR and CDR2 as FQNEAQ (reference sequence). V lost 5 bases and J lost 3; bases outside the gene matches: 7. The CDR3 contains 16 residues. The DNA for the CDR3 is TGTGCCAGCAGCATTGGACAGGGGGATGGCTACAATGAGCAGTTCTTC. Its translation is CASSIGQGDGYNEQFF.

The chain is built from TRBV14 and TRBJ2-7, with TRBD1 matching 7 bases. J lost 5 bases, V lost 0 bases, and 1 base had no gene match. The germline V gene has CDR1 SGHDN and CDR2 FVKESK. This CDR3 is built from 13 residues. DNA of the CDR3: TGTGCCAGCAGCCAAGATGACAGGGACGAGCAGTACTTC. Protein sequence: CASSQDDRDEQYF.

This clonotype was found many times. J is TRBJ1-5 and V is TRBV5-6; no firm D call. Per the germline V gene, CDR1 is SGHDT and CDR2 is YYEEEE. The CDR3 is 14 residues long. Trimming pared 2 bases from V and 5 bases from J, leaving 11 bases between. CDR3 in amino acids: CASSFGNGDQPQHF. CDR3 sequence (DNA): TGTGCCAGCAGCTTCGGGAACGGGGATCAGCCCCAGCATTTT.

This clonotype was counted a few times. This sequence joins TRBV6-6 and TRBJ2-7; D unresolved. V was shortened by 2 bases and J by 4 bases, with 9 bases between the two germline ends. The V gene's germline CDR1 is MNHNY and CDR2 SVGAGI (reference sequence). The CDR3 loop spans 13 amino acids. CDR3 in amino acids: CASSYGPSYEQYF. CDR3 bases: TGTGCCAGCAGTTACGGACCGAGTTACGAGCAGTACTTC.

This clonotype was picked up a small number of times. The chain has TRBV11-2 and TRBJ1-2, with D perhaps TRBD1 (6 bases). The length of the CDR3 is 15 residues. Germline values: CDR1 SGHAT, CDR2 FQNNGV. Trimming removed 1 base at V and 4 bases at J, with 13 bases between. CDR3 DNA: TGTGCCAGCAGCTTAGTTAGCAGGGGCGGCTATGGCTACACCTTC. It is translated as CASSLVSRGGYGYTF.

This chain uses TRBV5-1 with TRBJ2-3; 7 nucleotides match TRBD2. This CDR3 spans 15 amino acids. Germline CDR1 is SGHRS and CDR2 is YFSETQ. The J segment lost 0 bases and the V segment lost 4 bases, leaving 5 bases of the junction unmatched. The chain's CDR3 is CASSIGGGSTDTQYF. CDR3 bases: TGCGCCAGCAGCATTGGCGGGGGAAGCACAGATACGCAGTATTTT.

A few counts support this clonotype. The chain has TRBV7-2 and TRBJ1-4, with a weak D call TRBD1 (6 bases). V lost 5 bases, J lost 5 bases, and 12 bases lay in between. The CDR3 length is 14 residues. Per the germline V gene, CDR1 is SGHTA and CDR2 is FQGNSA. The CDR3 nucleotides are TGTGCCAGCAGCCGGGGGGCTGGGAATGAAAAACTGTTTTTT. Encoded protein: CASSRGAGNEKLFF.

This clonotype was counted between two and nine times. The chain recombines TRBV20-1 with TRBJ1-5; no definite D call. Trimming left V 5 bases short and J 3 bases short, with 17 bases between. This CDR3 is built from 15 residues. Germline CDR1 is DFQATT and CDR2 is SNEGSKA (reference sequence). The CDR3 reads CSAGVASSANQPQHF. The DNA for the CDR3 is TGCAGTGCTGGCGTGGCTTCGTCCGCCAATCAGCCCCAGCATTTT.

This clonotype was seen at least ten times. V gene TRBV2 combines with J gene TRBJ2-1; possibly TRBD1 or TRBD2 for D (6 bases each). The germline V gene has CDR1 SNHLY and CDR2 FYNNEI. The CDR3 is made up of 15 amino acids. V was cut by 4 bases and J by 8 bases, with 18 bases left in between. This CDR3 reads CASSVGGPQVHEQFF. DNA for the CDR3: TGTGCCAGCAGTGTGGGGGGCCCGCAGGTCCATGAGCAGTTCTTC.

The V gene is TRBV6-5, the J gene TRBJ1-5; perhaps TRBD1 as D (6 bases). Germline CDR1 MNHEY, CDR2 SVGAGI. This CDR3 region has 14 residues. Trimming shortened V by 3 bases and J by 15 bases, and 21 bases separated the two germline ends. The DNA for the CDR3 is TGTGCCAGCAGTTATAGACAGCTTTTTCAAGGGGGGCATTTT. It yields the protein CASSYRQLFQGGHF.

The chain has TRBV14 and TRBJ1-3; no definite D call. The CDR3 covers 15 residues. V was trimmed by 0 bases and J by 0 bases, leaving 6 bases between them. The germline V gene has CDR1 SGHDN and CDR2 FVKESK. The CDR3 coding sequence is TGTGCCAGCAGCCAAGACGGTAGCTCTGGAAACACCATATATTTT. Amino acid sequence: CASSQDGSSGNTIYF.

This clonotype was observed a few times. The J gene is TRBJ2-7, the V gene TRBV7-9, with D possibly called TRBD1 or TRBD2 (5 bases each). Germline values: CDR1 SEHNR, CDR2 FQNEAQ (reference sequence). The CDR3 consists of 14 residues. The V gene lost 3 bases and the J gene lost 2 bases, with 11 bases spanning the gap. DNA for the CDR3: TGTGCCAGCAGCTTTGGGACGTATGCCTACGAGCAGTACTTC. Protein sequence: CASSFGTYAYEQYF.

The chain combines TRBV3-1 with TRBJ2-3; 7 positions match TRBD2. The CDR3 contains 15 residues. Germline CDR1 is LGHDT and CDR2 is YNNKEL (reference sequence). Trimming at V came to 2 bases and at J to 4 bases, leaving 6 bases not matched to a gene. The CDR3 reads CASSQMTSPSDTQYF. The CDR3 coding sequence is TGTGCCAGCAGCCAAATGACTAGCCCTTCAGATACGCAGTATTTT.

The CDR3 is CASSFRTGFTGELFF. The CDR3 bases are TGTGCCAGCAGCTTCAGAACGGGCTTCACCGGGGAGCTGTTTTTT. The chain uses TRBV7-9 and TRBJ2-2; D is ambiguous. The CDR3 length is 15 residues. Germline assignment: CDR1 SEHNR and CDR2 FQNEAQ (reference sequence). V was clipped by 3 bases and J by 4 bases, with 12 bases between them.

The sample holds many counts of this clonotype. The rearrangement links TRBV5-6 to TRBJ2-3; no reliable D call. This CDR3 has 15 residues. With 1 base removed from V and 0 bases from J, the gap between germline ends came to 9 bases. CDR1 SGHDT and CDR2 YYEEEE come from the germline V gene. CDR3 in amino acids: CASSLLGRSTDTQYF. The CDR3 coding sequence is TGTGCCAGCAGCTTGCTGGGTAGGAGCACAGATACGCAGTATTTT.

This clonotype was seen a handful of times. The chain combines TRBV9 with TRBJ2-2; TRBD1 matches at 7 bases. The germline V gene has CDR1 SGDLS and CDR2 YYNGEE. This CDR3 is built from 19 residues. V trimming: 2 bases; J trimming: 1 base; junction bases outside the gene matches: 14. The CDR3 bases are TGTGCCAGCAGCGTTGCCCGGGACAGACTTAACGGGAACACCGGGGAGCTGTTTTTT. This encodes CASSVARDRLNGNTGELFF.

In this sample, this clonotype turned up a few times. This rearrangement joins TRBV30 to TRBJ2-1; no clear D gene. This CDR3 comprises 11 residues. The V gene's germline CDR1 is GTSNPN and CDR2 SVGIG (reference sequence). Trimming shortened V by 0 bases and J by 6 bases, and 3 bases separated the two germline ends. The CDR3 nucleotides read TGTGCCTGGAGTGTGGGCAATGAGCAGTTCTTC. Amino acid sequence: CAWSVGNEQFF. The variable domain in full, with the rest retrieved from reference TRBV30 and TRBJ2-1, is SQTIHQWPATLVQPVGSPLSLECTVEGTSNPNLYWYRQAAGRGLQLLFYSVGIGQISSEVPQNLSASRPQDRQFILSSKKLLLSDSGFYLCAWSVGNEQFFGPGTRLTVL.

This clonotype was recorded many times. The chain combines TRBV12-3 or TRBV12-4 with TRBJ1-2; D unresolved. The CDR3 covers 18 residues. V was trimmed by 6 bases and J by 0 bases, leaving 23 bases between them. CDR3 sequence reads: CASSQRMMRAGANYGYTF. The CDR3 DNA sequence: TGTGCCAGCAGCCAAAGAATGATGAGGGCGGGAGCTAACTATGGCTACACCTTC.

This clonotype was found a few times. The chain links TRBV12-3 or TRBV12-4 to TRBJ1-2, with a tentative D call TRBD1 (6 bases). The CDR3 sequence is 13 residues long. Trimming removed 7 bases at V and 7 bases at J, with 16 bases between. The CDR3 loop is CASTLGGPAGYTF. In DNA, the CDR3 is TGTGCCAGCACCTTGGGGGGGCCGGCTGGCTACACCTTC.

This rearrangement joins TRBV25-1 to TRBJ2-5, with TRBD1 as a possible D gene (5 bases). CDR3 length: 13 amino acids. Between the trimmed V and J ends, which lost 5 bases and 3 bases, there was a span of 10 bases. From germline, CDR1 is MGHDK and CDR2 SYGVNS. The CDR3 coding sequence is TGTGCCAGCAGTAAGGCAGGGAAAGAGACCCAGTACTTC. Amino acid sequence: CASSKAGKETQYF.

In DNA form, the CDR3 reads TGTGCCAGCAGCTTGGTGGGCCACGAGCAGTACTTC. Encoded protein: CASSLVGHEQYF. The chain carries TRBV5-5 and TRBJ2-7; D call uncertain. V dropped 0 bases and J dropped 5 bases, with 6 bases sitting between them. This CDR3 is 12 amino acids long. Germline CDR1 is SGHKS and CDR2 is YYEKEE (reference sequence). Drawing the rest from reference TRBV5-5 and TRBJ2-7, the complete variable domain is DAGVTQSPTHLIKTRGQQVTLRCSPISGHKSVSWYQQVLGQGPQFIFQYYEKEERGRGNFPDRFSARQFPNYSSELNVNALLLGDSALYLCASSLVGHEQYFGPGTRLTVT.

The J gene is TRBJ1-1, the V gene TRBV9, with unresolved D. The CDR3 has 14 residues. The V gene lost 4 bases and the J gene lost 1 base, with 11 bases spanning the gap. The V gene's germline CDR1 is SGDLS and CDR2 YYNGEE. CDR3 sequence reads: CASSQGRANTEAFF. In DNA, the CDR3 is TGTGCCAGCAGCCAAGGGAGGGCGAACACTGAAGCTTTCTTT.